This TCR beta chain was recorded in a study of T cell responses to AZD1222 COVID-19 vaccine. Study summary: Some second doses came at about 4 weeks and others at about 12 weeks; these were pooled.

The method was immunoSEQ multiplex PCR; TCRdb's version includes in-frame clones alone and lacks a portion of them. The repertoire includes nearly 110,000 clones, under 90% of them detected once, and less than 6% sits in the top ten. For this clone: Its antigen is not identified.

CDR3 length: 15 amino acids. The ends were cut back, 3 bases at V and 6 bases at J, with 17 bases in the middle. The germline V gene encodes CDR1 SGHDT and CDR2 YYEEEE. Regarding the study as a whole: It should be noted that donors were predominantly white British and more often female, and clonal diversity was possibly underestimated. Unmutated variant regions are reportedly the target of nearly half of TCRs that are spike-specific. With dominance at 160-218 and 743-854, vaccine-associated CD4 TCRs spanned spike.

The TCR originated in an adult in good health. The chain is built from TRBV5-6 and TRBJ2-3; D assignment may be TRBD1 or TRBD2 (5 bases each). The sample in question was peripheral blood, obtained on day 0 of AZD1222 vaccination. CDR3 loop: CASSSGAASRDTQYF. The CDR3 DNA reads as TGTGCCAGCAGCTCCGGGGCCGCCAGCCGGGATACGCAGTATTTT.